These T cell receptor beta chains were read from a single sample in a study of blood T cell repertoires in COVID-19. Repertoires were generated with immunoSEQ multiplex PCR, while TCRdb's copy carries only in-frame clones and drops some. The sample yields around 120,000 clones, 87% seen once. Sequencing was performed on peripheral blood. These receptors came from a woman aged 70-85 years with acute or convalescent COVID-19. Each CDR3 is given with its conserved first and last residue. Size is stated for part of the rows, as once, few or many counts, or as a class when the clone is expanded.

size: .
V: TRBV5-1
J: TRBJ1-3
CDR3: CASTIAPGQGDTIYF

size: .
V: TRBV6-1
J: TRBJ1-5
CDR3: CASSDPYQPQHF

size: .
V: TRBV28
J: TRBJ1-1
CDR3: CASSSVQRAAEAFF

size: many
V: TRBV6-5
J: TRBJ2-7
CDR3: CASSLYPSPSYEQYF

size: .
V: TRBV2
J: TRBJ1-5
CDR3: CASSIIGRGNQPQHF

size: .
V: TRBV2
J: TRBJ1-2
CDR3: CASVLGSQAGGYTF

size: .
V: TRBV5-8
J: TRBJ2-5
CDR3: CASSFKLGAWETQYF

size: few
V: TRBV30
J: TRBJ1-1
CDR3: CAWGRRESEAFF

size: .
V: TRBV5-1
J: TRBJ2-5
CDR3: CASSQGLAGAQETQYF

size: .
V: TRBV30
J: TRBJ1-2
CDR3: CAWRPTGIPYGYTF

size: .
V: TRBV5-1
J: TRBJ2-5
CDR3: CASSLRGGQETQYF

size: once
V: TRBV12-3/TRBV12-4
J: TRBJ2-3
CDR3: CASRYTDTQYF

size: .
V: TRBV7-9
J: TRBJ2-7
CDR3: CASSFGTAEKYF

size: .
V: TRBV19
J: TRBJ1-5
CDR3: CASSITGGGQPQHF

size: .
V: TRBV5-4
J: TRBJ1-1
CDR3: CASSWDRGDTEAFF

size: .
V: TRBV29-1
J: TRBJ1-1
CDR3: CSVDGGTGGTEAFF

size: .
V: TRBV10-1
J: TRBJ2-7
CDR3: CASSESPGQSHEQYF

size: .
V: TRBV27
J: TRBJ1-2
CDR3: CASRQSGYGYTF

size: .
V: TRBV9
J: TRBJ2-3
CDR3: CASSVVREPDTQYF

size: .
V: TRBV2
J: TRBJ1-5
CDR3: CATSRTGLFQPQHF

size: .
V: TRBV5-1
J: TRBJ1-1
CDR3: CASSPEGGMNTEAFF

size: .
V: TRBV28
J: TRBJ1-2
CDR3: CASSSRGLGTF

size: .
V: TRBV11-3
J: TRBJ2-1
CDR3: CASSLPAGFDEQFF

size: once
V: TRBV21-1
J: TRBJ2-7
CDR3: CASSLTSGQGITYEQYF

size: few
V: TRBV11-2
J: TRBJ1-6
CDR3: CASSIRTQGGLPLHF

size: .
V: TRBV2
J: TRBJ2-7
CDR3: CASSVAGYEQYF

size: few
V: TRBV4-1
J: TRBJ1-6
CDR3: CASSQTPGQGNSPLHF

size: .
V: TRBV7-9
J: TRBJ2-7
CDR3: CASTSGTGGEYEQYF

size: .
V: TRBV12-3/TRBV12-4
J: TRBJ1-1
CDR3: CASTRGRATEAFF

size: .
V: TRBV5-6
J: TRBJ2-5
CDR3: CASSRTSGQETQYF

size: .
V: TRBV2
J: TRBJ1-5
CDR3: CASSGAWGTGNQPQHF

size: .
V: TRBV2
J: TRBJ2-5
CDR3: CASSRTRTSGVETQYF

size: .
V: TRBV5-1
J: TRBJ2-1
CDR3: CASTLGDSYNEQFF

size: .
V: TRBV14
J: TRBJ2-7
CDR3: CASSNRGVIHEQYF

size: .
V: TRBV4-1
J: TRBJ1-1
CDR3: CASSQPRQGPEAFF

size: .
V: TRBV9
J: TRBJ2-4
CDR3: CASSHRDF

size: .
V: TRBV24-1
J: TRBJ2-3
CDR3: CATSDQATSGKTDTQYF

size: .
V: TRBV19
J: TRBJ2-7
CDR3: CASSTRTGWTSYEQYF

size: few
V: TRBV11-2
J: TRBJ2-1
CDR3: CASSPTRAGSYNEQFF

size: .
V: TRBV18
J: TRBJ1-5
CDR3: CASSQGSGNQPQHF

size: .
V: TRBV28
J: TRBJ1-1
CDR3: CASSSDGRDTEAFF

size: .
V: TRBV11-3
J: TRBJ2-5
CDR3: CASSLELAAETQYF

size: .
V: TRBV7-3
J: TRBJ2-5
CDR3: CASSLGFLAGQETQYF

size: .
V: TRBV30
J: TRBJ1-5
CDR3: CAWDRQDRGTQPQHF

size: .
V: TRBV18
J: TRBJ1-5
CDR3: CASSPASNQPQHF

size: .
V: TRBV5-1
J: TRBJ2-1
CDR3: CASSLAGGPTGEQFF

size: .
V: TRBV24-1
J: TRBJ2-2
CDR3: CATSDISARGGPTGELFF